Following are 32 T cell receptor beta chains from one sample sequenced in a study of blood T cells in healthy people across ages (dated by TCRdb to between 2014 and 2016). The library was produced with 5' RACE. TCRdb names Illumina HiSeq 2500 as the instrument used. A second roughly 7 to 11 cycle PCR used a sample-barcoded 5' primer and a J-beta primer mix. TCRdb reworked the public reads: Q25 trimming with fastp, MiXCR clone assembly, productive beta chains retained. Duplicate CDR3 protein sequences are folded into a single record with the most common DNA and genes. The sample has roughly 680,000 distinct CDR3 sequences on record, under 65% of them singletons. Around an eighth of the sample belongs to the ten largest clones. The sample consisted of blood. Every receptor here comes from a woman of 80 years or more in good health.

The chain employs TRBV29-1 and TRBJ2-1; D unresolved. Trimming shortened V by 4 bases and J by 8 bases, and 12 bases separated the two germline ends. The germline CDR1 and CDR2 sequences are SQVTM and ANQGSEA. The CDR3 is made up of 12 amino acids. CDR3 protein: CSVAWGWDEQFF. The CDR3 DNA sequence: TGCAGCGTTGCGTGGGGTTGGGATGAGCAGTTCTTC.

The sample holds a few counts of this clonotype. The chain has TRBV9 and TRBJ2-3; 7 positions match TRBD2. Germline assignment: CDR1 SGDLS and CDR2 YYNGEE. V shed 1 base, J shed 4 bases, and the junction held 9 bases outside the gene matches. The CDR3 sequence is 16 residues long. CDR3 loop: CASSVQLAGMSDTQYF. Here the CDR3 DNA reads TGTGCCAGCAGCGTACAATTAGCGGGTATGTCAGATACGCAGTATTTT.

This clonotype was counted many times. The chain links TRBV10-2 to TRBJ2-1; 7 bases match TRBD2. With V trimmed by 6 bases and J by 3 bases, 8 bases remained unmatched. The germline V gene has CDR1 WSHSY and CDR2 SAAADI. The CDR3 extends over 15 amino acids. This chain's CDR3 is CASRVSGVVYNEQFF. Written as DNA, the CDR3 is TGCGCCAGCAGGGTAAGCGGGGTTGTCTACAATGAGCAGTTCTTC.

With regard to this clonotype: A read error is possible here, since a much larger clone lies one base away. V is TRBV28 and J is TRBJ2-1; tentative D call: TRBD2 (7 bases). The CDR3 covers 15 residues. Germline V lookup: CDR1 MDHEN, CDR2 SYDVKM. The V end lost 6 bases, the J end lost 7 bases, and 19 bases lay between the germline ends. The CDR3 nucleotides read TGTGCCAGCAGCCGAGTCGGGGGGCTGCAGAATGAGCAGTTCTTC. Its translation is CASSRVGGLQNEQFF.

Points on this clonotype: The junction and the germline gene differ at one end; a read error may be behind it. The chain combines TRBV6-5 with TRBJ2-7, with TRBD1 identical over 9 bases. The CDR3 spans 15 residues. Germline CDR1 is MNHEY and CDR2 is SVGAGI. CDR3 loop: CASSHRRDRAYGQYF. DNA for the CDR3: TGTGCCAGCAGCCACCGCCGGGACAGGGCCTACGGGCAGTACTTC.

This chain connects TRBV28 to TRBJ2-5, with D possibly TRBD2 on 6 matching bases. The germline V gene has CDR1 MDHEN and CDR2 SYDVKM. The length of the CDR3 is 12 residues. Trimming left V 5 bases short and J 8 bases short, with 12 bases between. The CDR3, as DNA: TGTGCCAGCAGTGGGGGGACGAGAACCCAGTACTTC. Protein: CASSGGTRTQYF.

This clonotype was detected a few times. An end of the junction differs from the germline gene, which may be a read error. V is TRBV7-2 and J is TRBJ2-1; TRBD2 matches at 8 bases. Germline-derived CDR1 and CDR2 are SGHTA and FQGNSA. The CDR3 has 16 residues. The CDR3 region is CASSPPGLVTYSEQFF. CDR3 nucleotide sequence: TGTGCCAGCAGCCCGCCGGGACTAGTCACCTACAGTGAGCAGTTCTTC.

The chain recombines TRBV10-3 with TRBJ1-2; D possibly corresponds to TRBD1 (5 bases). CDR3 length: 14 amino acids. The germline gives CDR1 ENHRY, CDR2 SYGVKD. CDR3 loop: CAVNRDEANYGYTF. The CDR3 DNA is TGTGCGGTTAACCGGGACGAAGCTAACTATGGCTACACCTTC.

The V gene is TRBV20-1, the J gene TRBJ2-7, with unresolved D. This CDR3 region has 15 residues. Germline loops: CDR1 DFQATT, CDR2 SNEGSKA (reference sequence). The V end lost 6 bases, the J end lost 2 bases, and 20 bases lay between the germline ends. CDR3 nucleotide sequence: TGCAGTGCCAGCCTTCCCCAAATTGGGACCTACGAGCAGTACTTC. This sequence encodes CSASLPQIGTYEQYF.

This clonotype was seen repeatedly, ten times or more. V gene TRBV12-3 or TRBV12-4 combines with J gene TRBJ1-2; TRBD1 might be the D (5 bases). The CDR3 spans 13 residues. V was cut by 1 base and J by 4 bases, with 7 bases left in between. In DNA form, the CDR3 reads TGTGCCAGCAGTTTAGGGGGGAGCTATGGCTACACCTTC. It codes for CASSLGGSYGYTF.

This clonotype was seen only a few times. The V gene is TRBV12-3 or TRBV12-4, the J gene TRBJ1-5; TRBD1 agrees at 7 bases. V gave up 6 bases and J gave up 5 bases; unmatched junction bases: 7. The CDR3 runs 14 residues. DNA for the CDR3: TGTGCCAGCAGCCCCACAGGGGACTATCAGCCCCAGCATTTT. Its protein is CASSPTGDYQPQHF.

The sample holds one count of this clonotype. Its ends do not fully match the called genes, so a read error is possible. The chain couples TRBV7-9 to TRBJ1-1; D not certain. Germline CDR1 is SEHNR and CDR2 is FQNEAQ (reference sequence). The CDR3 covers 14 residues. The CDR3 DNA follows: TGTGCCAGCACTCTGGGGATACCGAACGCTGAAGCTTTCTTT. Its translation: CASTLGIPNAEAFF.

CDR3 bases: TGCGCCAGCAGCTTGGCCCCGACAGCGAAAGGCACAGATACGCAGTATTTT. It translates to CASSLAPTAKGTDTQYF. V gene TRBV5-1 combines with J gene TRBJ2-3, with D perhaps TRBD1 (5 bases). The length of the CDR3 is 17 residues. V dropped 0 bases and J dropped 1 base, with 15 bases sitting between them. Germline CDR1 reads SGHRS; CDR2 reads YFSETQ. The variable domain in full, completed from reference TRBV5-1 and TRBJ2-3, reads KAGVTQTPRYLIKTRGQQVTLSCSPISGHRSVSWYQQTPGQGLQFLFEYFSETQRNKGNFPGRFSGRQFSNSRSEMNVSTLELGDSALYLCASSLAPTAKGTDTQYFGPGTRLTVL.

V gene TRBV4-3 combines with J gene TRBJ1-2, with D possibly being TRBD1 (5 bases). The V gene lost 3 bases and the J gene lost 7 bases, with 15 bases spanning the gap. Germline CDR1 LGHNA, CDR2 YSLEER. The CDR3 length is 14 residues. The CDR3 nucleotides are TGCGCCAGCAGCCACCTGGAAGGGGATAGTGGCTACACCTTC. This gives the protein CASSHLEGDSGYTF.

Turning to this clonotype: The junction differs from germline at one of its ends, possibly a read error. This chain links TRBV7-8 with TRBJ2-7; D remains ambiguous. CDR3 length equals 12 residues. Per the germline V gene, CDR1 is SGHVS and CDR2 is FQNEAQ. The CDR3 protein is CAGSSTPRQQYF. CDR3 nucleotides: TGTGCCGGCAGCTCGACCCCGCGACAGCAGTACTTC. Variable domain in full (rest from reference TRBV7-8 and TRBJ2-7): GAGVSQSPRYKVAKRGQDVALRCDPISGHVSLFWYQQALGQGPEFLTYFQNEAQLDKSGLPSDRFFAERPEGSVSTLKIQRTQQEDSAVYLCAGSSTPRQQYFGPGTRLTVT.

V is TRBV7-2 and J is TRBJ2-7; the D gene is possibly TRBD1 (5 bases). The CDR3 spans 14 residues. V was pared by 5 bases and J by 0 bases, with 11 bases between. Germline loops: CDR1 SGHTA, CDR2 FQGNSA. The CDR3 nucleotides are TGTGCCAGCAGCATCAGGACACTCTCCTACGAGCAGTACTTC. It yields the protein CASSIRTLSYEQYF.

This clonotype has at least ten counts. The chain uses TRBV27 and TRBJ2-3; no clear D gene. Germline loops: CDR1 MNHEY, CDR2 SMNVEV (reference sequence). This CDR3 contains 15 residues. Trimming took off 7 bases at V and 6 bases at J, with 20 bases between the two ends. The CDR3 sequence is CASTTLRSLGDTQYF. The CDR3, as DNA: TGTGCCAGCACCACATTACGGTCCTTGGGGGATACGCAGTATTTT.

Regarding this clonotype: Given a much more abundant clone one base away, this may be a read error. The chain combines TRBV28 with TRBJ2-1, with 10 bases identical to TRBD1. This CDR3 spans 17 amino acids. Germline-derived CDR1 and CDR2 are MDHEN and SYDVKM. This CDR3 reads CAGSLSSPRGQGKKKFF. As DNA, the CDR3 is TGTGCCGGCAGTTTAAGTTCGCCGAGGGGACAGGGGAAAAAAAAGTTCTTC.

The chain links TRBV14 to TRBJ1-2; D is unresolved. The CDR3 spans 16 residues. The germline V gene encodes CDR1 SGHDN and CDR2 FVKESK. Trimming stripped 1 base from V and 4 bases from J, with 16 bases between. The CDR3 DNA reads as TGTGCCAGCAGCCAAGGGGGATCGGAACAAATCTATGGCTACACCTTC. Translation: CASSQGGSEQIYGYTF.

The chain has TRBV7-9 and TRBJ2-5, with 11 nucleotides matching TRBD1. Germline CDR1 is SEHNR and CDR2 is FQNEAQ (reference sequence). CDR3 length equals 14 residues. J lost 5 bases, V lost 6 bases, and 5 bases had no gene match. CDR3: CASSQDRGPETQYF. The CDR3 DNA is TGTGCCAGCAGTCAGGACAGGGGGCCTGAGACCCAGTACTTC.

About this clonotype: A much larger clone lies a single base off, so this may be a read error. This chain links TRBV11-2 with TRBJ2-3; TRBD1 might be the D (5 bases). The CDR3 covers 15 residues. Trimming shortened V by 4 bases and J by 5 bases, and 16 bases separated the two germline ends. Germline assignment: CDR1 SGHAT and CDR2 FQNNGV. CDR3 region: CASSSSGLRGDTQYF. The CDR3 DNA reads TGTGCCAGCAGCTCGTCTGGCCTTAGGGGAGATACGCAGTATTTT.

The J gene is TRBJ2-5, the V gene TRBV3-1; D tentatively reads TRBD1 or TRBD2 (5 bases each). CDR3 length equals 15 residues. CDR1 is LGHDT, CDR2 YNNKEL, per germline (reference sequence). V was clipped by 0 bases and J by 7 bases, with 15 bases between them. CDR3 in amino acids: CASSQDGARRRTQYF. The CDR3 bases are TGTGCCAGCAGCCAAGATGGGGCACGGAGGAGGACCCAGTACTTC.

CDR3 DNA sequence: TGTGCCAGCAGCTATAGCGGTCTCACCGGGGAGCTGTTTTTT. Its protein product is CASSYSGLTGELFF. The chain couples TRBV7-2 to TRBJ2-2; D perhaps matches TRBD2 (6 bases). Germline V gives CDR1 SGHTA, CDR2 FQGNSA. V lost 4 bases to trimming and J lost 4 bases, with 10 bases between them. This CDR3 has 14 residues.

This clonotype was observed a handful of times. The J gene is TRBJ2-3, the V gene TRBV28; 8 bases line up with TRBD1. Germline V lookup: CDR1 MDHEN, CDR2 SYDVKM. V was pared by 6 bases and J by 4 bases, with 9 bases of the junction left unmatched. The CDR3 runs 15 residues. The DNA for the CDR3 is TGTGCCAGCAGCCGGACCAGGGGGCGCTCAGATACGCAGTATTTT. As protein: CASSRTRGRSDTQYF.

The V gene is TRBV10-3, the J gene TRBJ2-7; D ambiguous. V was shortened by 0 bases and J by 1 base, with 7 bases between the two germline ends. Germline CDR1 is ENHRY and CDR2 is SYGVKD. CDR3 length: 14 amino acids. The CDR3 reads CAISESRQSYEQYF. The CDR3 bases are TGTGCCATCAGTGAGTCGCGCCAGTCCTACGAGCAGTACTTC.

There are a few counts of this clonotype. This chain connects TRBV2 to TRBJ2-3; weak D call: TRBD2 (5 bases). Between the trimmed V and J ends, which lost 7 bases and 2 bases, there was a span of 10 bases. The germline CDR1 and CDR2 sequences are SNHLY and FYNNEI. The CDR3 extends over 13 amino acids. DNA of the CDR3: TGTGCCAGCACGGAGGAGAACACAGATACGCAGTATTTT. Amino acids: CASTEENTDTQYF. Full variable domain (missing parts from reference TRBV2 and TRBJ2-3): EPEVTQTPSHQVTQMGQEVILRCVPISNHLYFYWYRQILGQKVEFLVSFYNNEISEKSEIFDDQFSVERPDGSNFTLKIRSTKLEDSAMYFCASTEENTDTQYFGPGTRLTVL.

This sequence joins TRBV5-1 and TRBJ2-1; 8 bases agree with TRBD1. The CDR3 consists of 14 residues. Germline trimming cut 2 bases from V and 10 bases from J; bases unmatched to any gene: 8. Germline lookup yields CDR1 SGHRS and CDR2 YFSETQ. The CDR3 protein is CASSFGAGGEEQFF. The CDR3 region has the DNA TGCGCCAGCAGCTTTGGTGCAGGGGGCGAGGAGCAGTTCTTC.

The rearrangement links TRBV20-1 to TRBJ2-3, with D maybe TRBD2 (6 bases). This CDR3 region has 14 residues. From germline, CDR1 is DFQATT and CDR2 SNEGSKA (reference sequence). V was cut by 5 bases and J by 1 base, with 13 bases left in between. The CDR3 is CSARGLGRTDTQYF. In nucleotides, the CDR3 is TGCAGTGCTCGGGGGTTGGGACGCACAGATACGCAGTATTTT.

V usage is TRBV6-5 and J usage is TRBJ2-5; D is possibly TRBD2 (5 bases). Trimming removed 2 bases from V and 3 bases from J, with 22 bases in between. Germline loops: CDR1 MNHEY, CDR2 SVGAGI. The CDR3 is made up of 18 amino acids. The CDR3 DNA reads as TGTGCCAGCAGTTACCAACCCCGGGTGGCTAGCCTGGAAGAGACCCAGTACTTC. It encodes CASSYQPRVASLEETQYF.

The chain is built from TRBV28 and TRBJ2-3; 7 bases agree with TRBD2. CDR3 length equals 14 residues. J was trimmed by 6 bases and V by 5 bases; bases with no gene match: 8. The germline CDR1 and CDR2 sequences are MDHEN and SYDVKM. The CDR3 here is CASSPRGEGDTQYF. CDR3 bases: TGTGCCAGCAGTCCCCGGGGGGAGGGTGATACGCAGTATTTT.

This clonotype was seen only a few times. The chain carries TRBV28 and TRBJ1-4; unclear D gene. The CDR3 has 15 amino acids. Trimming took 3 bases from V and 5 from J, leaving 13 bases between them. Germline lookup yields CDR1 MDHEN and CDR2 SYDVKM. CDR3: CASSFSGSENEKLFF. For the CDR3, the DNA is TGTGCCAGCAGTTTTTCGGGGTCGGAGAATGAAAAACTGTTTTTT.

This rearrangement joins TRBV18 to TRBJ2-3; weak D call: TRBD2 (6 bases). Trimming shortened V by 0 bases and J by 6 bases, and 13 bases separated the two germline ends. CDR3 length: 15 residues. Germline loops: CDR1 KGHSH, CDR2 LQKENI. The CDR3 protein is CASSPPGTSIDTQYF. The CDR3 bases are TGTGCCAGCTCACCACCGGGCACTAGCATCGATACGCAGTATTTT. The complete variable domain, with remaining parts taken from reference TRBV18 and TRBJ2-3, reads NAGVMQNPRHLVRRRGQEARLRCSPMKGHSHVYWYRQLPEEGLKFMVYLQKENIIDESGMPKERFSAEFPKEGPSILRIQQVVRGDSAAYFCASSPPGTSIDTQYFGPGTRLTVL.